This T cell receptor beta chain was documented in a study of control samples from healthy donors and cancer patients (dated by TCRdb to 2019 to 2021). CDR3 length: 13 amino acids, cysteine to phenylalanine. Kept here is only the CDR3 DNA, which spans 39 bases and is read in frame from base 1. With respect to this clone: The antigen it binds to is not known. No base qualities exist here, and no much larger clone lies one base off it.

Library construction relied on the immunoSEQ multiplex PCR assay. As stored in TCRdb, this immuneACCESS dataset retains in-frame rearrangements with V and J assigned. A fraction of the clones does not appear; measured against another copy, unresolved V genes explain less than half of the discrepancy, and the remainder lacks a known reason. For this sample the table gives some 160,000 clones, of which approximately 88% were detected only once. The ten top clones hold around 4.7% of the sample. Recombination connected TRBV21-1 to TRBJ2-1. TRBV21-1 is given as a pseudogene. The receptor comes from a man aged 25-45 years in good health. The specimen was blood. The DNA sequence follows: TGTGCCAGCAGCAAGGGTAGTTTCGATGAGCAGTTCTTC. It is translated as CASSKGSFDEQFF.